This entry concerns a single TCR beta chain. Its antigen is unknown. The source of the sample is a study of post-analysis software for immune sequencing data. For the study at large: Both relapsing-remitting and secondary progressive multiple sclerosis featured among the disease courses, as did progressive-relapsing multiple sclerosis. General study results and limits: Batch-mates among the samples co-clustered strongly by F measure. The study found TRBV5-6, TRBV5-1 and TRBV20-1 among 4 or 5 TRBV segments more frequent in patients than controls. For normalized Chao1 diversity, multiple sclerosis patients scored significantly lower than controls did.

Germline CDR1 reads DFQATT; CDR2 reads SNEGSKA (reference sequence). Trimming removed 6 bases at V and 3 bases at J, with 19 bases between. The CDR3 totals 15 residues. Unique molecular identifiers were built into the TCR beta cDNA libraries. When roughly 0.85 to 11 million T cells were used, they gave a few hundred thousand cDNA molecules. Each CDR3 protein gets one entry after TCRdb re-called the PCR reads with MiXCR. The sample consists of about 800,000 distinct CDR3 sequences, just under 30% of them appearing once. Sample: blood. The V gene is TRBV20-1, the J gene TRBJ2-3; TRBD2 is a possible D gene (7 bases). The receptor's source is a girl aged 10-17 years with multiple sclerosis. CDR3 sequence reads: CSAPRGREFTDTQYF. The DNA of the CDR3 is TGCAGTGCCCCCCGGGGGCGGGAGTTTACAGATACGCAGTATTTT.